This T cell receptor beta chain was sequenced for a study of metastatic and nonmetastatic thyroid tumors. Looking at the study overall: Repertoires from blood and tumor or nodule tissue of malignant and benign thyroid patients were compared. Findings and caveats of the study: The reported finding was significantly higher TCR beta diversity in malignant thyroid tumors relative to benign nodules, in blood and tumor.

Source study methods: Researchers built a distant-metastasis classifier for papillary thyroid cancer that drew on CDR3 differences across clinicopathological groups. TCRdb re-clonotyped the PCR reads via MiXCR. TCRdb, not the original authors, processed these V and J calls. The repertoire includes about 18,000 clones, approximately 35% of them detected once, and 10% sits in the top ten. Before thyroid surgery, none of the patients had received any treatment. About this clone itself: Its antigen remains unknown.

The clonotype comes from a male donor with papillary thyroid cancer or a benign thyroid nodule (not recorded which). Some clones in this sample may be carry-over from other donors' samples. Material: tumor tissue.

CDR3: CASRADRVIYGYTF. The CDR3 nucleotides read TGTGCCAGCAGAGCGGACAGGGTAATCTATGGCTACACCTTC. The gene calls are TRBV2 and TRBJ1-2; 8 bases map to TRBD1. J gave up 4 bases and V 6 bases, and 7 bases lay outside the gene matches. The CDR3 spans 14 residues. Per germline, CDR1 SNHLY and CDR2 FYNNEI.